This T cell receptor (beta chain) is drawn from a study of blood T cell repertoires in COVID-19. Across the study: Material from acute and convalescent COVID-19 was sourced from the United States, Italy and Spain. Nucleic acid was either cDNA or gDNA, and it came from T cells, B-cell-depleted T cells, or PBMCs.

The CDR3 is made up of 14 amino acids. Germline CDR1 KGHSH, CDR2 LQKENI. The V end was cut by 6 bases, the J end by 5 bases, with 17 bases between. As processed by the authors: How many nucleated cells were present was estimated from reference gene primer amplification. Clones were read by immunoSEQ multiplex PCR, and TCRdb kept only the in-frame ones, dropping some. Clone size and the V and J calls come from that table; the DNA yielded D and trimming. In the table there are roughly 69,000 clones, roughly 84% of which are singletons. Source material: peripheral blood. The clonotype comes from a woman between 50 and 59 years old with acute or convalescent COVID-19. The chain has TRBV18 and TRBJ2-7; possibly TRBD2 for D (7 bases). The CDR3 loop is CASSYQGREDEQYF. In nucleotides, the CDR3 is TGTGCCAGCTCCTACCAGGGGAGGGAAGACGAGCAGTACTTC.